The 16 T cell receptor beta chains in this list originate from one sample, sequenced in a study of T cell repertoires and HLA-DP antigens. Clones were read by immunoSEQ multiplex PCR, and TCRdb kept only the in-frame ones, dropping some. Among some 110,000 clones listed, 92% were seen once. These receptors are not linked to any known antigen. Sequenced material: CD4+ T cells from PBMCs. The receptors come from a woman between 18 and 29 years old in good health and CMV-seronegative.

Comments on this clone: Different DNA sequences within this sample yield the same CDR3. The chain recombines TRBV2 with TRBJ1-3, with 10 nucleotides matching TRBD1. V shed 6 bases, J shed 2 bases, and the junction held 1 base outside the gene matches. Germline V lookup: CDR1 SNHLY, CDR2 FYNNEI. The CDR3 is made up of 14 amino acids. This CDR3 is CASRTGGAGNTIYF. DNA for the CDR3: TGTGCCAGCAGGACAGGGGGCGCTGGAAACACCATATATTTT.

As DNA, the CDR3 is TGTGCCAGCAGCTATGTACCGGACAGGGCCACCTACGAGCAGTACTTC. Encoded protein: CASSYVPDRATYEQYF. J is TRBJ2-7 and V is TRBV5-5; 8 nucleotides line up with TRBD1. Germline V CDR1 and CDR2: SGHKS, YYEKEE (reference sequence). V was pared by 3 bases and J by 2 bases, with 10 bases of the junction left unmatched. CDR3 length equals 16 residues.

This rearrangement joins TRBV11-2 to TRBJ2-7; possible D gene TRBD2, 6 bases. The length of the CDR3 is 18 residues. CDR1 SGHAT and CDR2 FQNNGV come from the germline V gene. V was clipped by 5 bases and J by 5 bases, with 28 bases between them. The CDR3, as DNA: TGTGCCAGCAGCCCTCGGGACTCCCTTAGACGCCCCCACGACGAGCAGTACTTC. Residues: CASSPRDSLRRPHDEQYF.

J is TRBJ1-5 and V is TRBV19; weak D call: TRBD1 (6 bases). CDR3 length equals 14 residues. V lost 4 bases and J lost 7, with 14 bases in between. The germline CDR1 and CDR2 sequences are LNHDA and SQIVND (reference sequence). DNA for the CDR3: TGTGCCAGTAGTAAACAGGGATTAGAACAGCCCCAGCATTTT. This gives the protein CASSKQGLEQPQHF.

CDR3 protein: CSVEDQGYEKLFF. As DNA, the CDR3 is TGCAGCGTTGAAGATCAGGGGTATGAAAAACTGTTTTTT. The rearrangement links TRBV29-1 to TRBJ1-4; a possible D gene is TRBD1 (6 bases). The V gene's germline CDR1 is SQVTM and CDR2 ANQGSEA. Deletions cut 0 bases from V and 6 bases from J, with 8 bases between. CDR3 size: 13 residues. The full variable domain, its missing parts supplied by reference TRBV29-1 and TRBJ1-4, is SAVISQKPSRDICQRGTSLTIQCQVDSQVTMMFWYRQQPGQSLTLIATANQGSEATYESGFVIDKFPISRPNLTFSTLTVSNMSPEDSSIYLCSVEDQGYEKLFFGSGTQLSVL.

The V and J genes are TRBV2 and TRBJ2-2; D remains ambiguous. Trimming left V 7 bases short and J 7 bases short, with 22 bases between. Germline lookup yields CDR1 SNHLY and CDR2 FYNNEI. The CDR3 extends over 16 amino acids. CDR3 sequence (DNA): TGTGCCAGCACTGTACTAACCCCAACAACGATCGGGGAGCTGTTTTTT. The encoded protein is CASTVLTPTTIGELFF. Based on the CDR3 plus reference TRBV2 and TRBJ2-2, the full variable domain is EPEVTQTPSHQVTQMGQEVILRCVPISNHLYFYWYRQILGQKVEFLVSFYNNEISEKSEIFDDQFSVERPDGSNFTLKIRSTKLEDSAMYFCASTVLTPTTIGELFFGEGSRLTVL.

Here the CDR3 DNA reads TGCAGTGCTAGTCCCGGAAACACCATATATTTT. Amino acids: CSASPGNTIYF. V usage is TRBV20-1 and J usage is TRBJ1-3; D is unresolved. V was shortened by 3 bases and J by 4 bases, with 4 bases between the two germline ends. This CDR3 has 11 amino acids. In germline, CDR1 is DFQATT, CDR2 SNEGSKA (reference sequence).

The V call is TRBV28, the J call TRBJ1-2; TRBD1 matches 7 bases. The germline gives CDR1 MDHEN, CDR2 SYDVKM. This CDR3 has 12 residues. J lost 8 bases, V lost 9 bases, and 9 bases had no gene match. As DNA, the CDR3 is TGTGCCAGTCGACAGGGTGACAGAGGCTACACCTTC. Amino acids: CASRQGDRGYTF.

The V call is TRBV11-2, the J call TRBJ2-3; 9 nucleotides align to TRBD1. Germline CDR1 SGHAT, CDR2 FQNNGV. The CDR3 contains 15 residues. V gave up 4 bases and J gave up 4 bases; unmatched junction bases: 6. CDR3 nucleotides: TGTGCCAGCAGCTCCCTAAGGACAGGGGCAGATACGCAGTATTTT. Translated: CASSSLRTGADTQYF.

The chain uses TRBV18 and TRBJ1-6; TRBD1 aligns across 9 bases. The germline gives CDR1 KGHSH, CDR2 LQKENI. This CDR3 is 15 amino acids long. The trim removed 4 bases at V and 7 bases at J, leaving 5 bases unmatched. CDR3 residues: CASSLGQGGNSPLHF. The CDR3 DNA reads TGTGCCAGCTCACTGGGACAGGGAGGAAATTCACCCCTCCACTTT.

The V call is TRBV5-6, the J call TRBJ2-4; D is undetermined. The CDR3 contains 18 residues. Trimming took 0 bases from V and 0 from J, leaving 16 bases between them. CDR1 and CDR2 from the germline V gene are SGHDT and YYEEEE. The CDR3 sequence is CASSLARQLLLAKNIQYF. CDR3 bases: TGTGCCAGCAGCTTGGCCCGGCAGCTACTCTTAGCCAAAAACATTCAGTACTTC.

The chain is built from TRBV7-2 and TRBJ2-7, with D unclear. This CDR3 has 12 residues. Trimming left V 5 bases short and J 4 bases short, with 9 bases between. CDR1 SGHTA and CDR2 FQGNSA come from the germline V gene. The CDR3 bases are TGTGCCAGCAGCCGAGGACGATACGAGCAGTACTTC. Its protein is CASSRGRYEQYF.

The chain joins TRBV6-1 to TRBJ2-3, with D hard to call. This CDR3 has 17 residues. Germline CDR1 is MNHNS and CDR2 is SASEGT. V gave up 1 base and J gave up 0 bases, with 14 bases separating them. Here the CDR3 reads CASSEGRHPLSTDTQYF. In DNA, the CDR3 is TGTGCCAGCAGTGAAGGGCGGCACCCCCTTAGCACAGATACGCAGTATTTT.

The CDR3, as DNA: TGTGCCAGCAGCTTACAGCAGGGTGCGAACACCGGGGAGCTGTTTTTT. This encodes CASSLQQGANTGELFF. The chain uses TRBV7-3 and TRBJ2-2; maybe TRBD1 (5 bases). Germline lookup yields CDR1 SGHTA and CDR2 FQGTGA. The CDR3 is made up of 16 amino acids. V shed 2 bases and J shed 0 bases, with 10 bases lying between them.

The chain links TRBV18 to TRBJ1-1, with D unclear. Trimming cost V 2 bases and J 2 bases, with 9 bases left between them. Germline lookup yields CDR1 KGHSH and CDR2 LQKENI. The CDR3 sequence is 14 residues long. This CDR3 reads CASSPYVGNTEAFF. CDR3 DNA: TGTGCCAGCTCACCATATGTGGGAAACACTGAAGCTTTCTTT.

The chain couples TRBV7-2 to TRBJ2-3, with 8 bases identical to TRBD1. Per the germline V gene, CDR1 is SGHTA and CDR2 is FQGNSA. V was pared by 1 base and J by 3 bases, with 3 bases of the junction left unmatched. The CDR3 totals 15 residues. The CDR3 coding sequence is TGTGCCAGCAGCTTAGGAGGACAGGGTACAGATACGCAGTATTTT. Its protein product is CASSLGGQGTDTQYF.